The clone carrying this T cell receptor (beta chain) appeared once. Assay: immunoSEQ multiplex PCR; the TCRdb copy retains only in-frame clones and omits some. Among under 200,000 clones listed, around 82% were seen once. Trimming removed 3 bases from V and 0 bases from J, with 9 bases in between. The CDR3 loop spans 15 amino acids. CDR1 and CDR2 (germline): LNHDA, SQIVND (reference sequence). The sample is drawn from a study of blood T cell repertoires in COVID-19. Sequencing was performed on peripheral blood. The clonotype was recovered from a woman of 80 years or more with acute or convalescent COVID-19. V is TRBV19 and J is TRBJ1-5; D is undetermined. CDR3 region: CASSMGVDSNQPQHF. The CDR3 DNA follows: TGTGCCAGTAGTATGGGAGTAGATAGCAATCAGCCCCAGCATTTT.